A selection of T cell receptor beta chains follows, all from one sample in a study of radiation and T cells in renal cell carcinoma. Repertoires were generated with immunoSEQ multiplex PCR, while TCRdb's copy carries only in-frame clones and drops some. The repertoire has 100,000 to 150,000 clones, roughly 85% of them found once; the top ten carry around 3%. Here the sequenced sample was blood, taken from a patient whose treatment included radiotherapy and nephrectomy. The receptors shown here come from a woman in her fifties or sixties with renal cell carcinoma. Each CDR3 is given with its conserved first and last residue. D genes are given only for firm matches. Expanded clones are given a class, and other clones once, few, many or no size at all.

TRBV28,14,NA,TRBJ2-7,NA,CASSLPGDYYEQYF,TGTGCCAGCAGTTTACCGGGGGATTATTACGAGCAGTACTTC
TRBV10-3,13,NA,TRBJ1-3,NA,CAINQDSGNTIYF,TGTGCCATCAATCAGGACTCTGGAAACACCATATATTTT
TRBV5-4,13,NA,TRBJ2-7,NA,CASSLTGSYEQYF,TGTGCCAGCAGCTTGACAGGCTCCTACGAGCAGTACTTC
TRBV6-1,15,NA,TRBJ1-2,NA,CASSEGSSRNYGYTF,TGTGCCAGCAGTGAAGGTTCTAGTAGGAACTATGGCTACACCTTC
TRBV19,14,TRBD1,TRBJ2-7,NA,CATNSGQGSYEQYF,TGTGCCACCAATTCGGGACAGGGCTCCTACGAGCAGTACTTC
TRBV19,13,NA,TRBJ1-2,NA,CASKSGTYYGYTF,TGTGCCAGTAAAAGCGGGACATACTATGGCTACACCTTC
TRBV5-5,19,NA,TRBJ2-6,NA,CASSLGQGGGSSGANVLTF,TGTGCCAGCAGCTTGGGGCAGGGGGGTGGATCCTCCGGGGCCAACGTCCTGACTTTC
TRBV27,15,TRBD1,TRBJ1-2,NA,CASSPDRASNYGYTF,TGTGCCAGCAGTCCAGACAGGGCCTCTAACTATGGCTACACCTTC
TRBV5-1,15,NA,TRBJ2-6,NA,CASSLDSGRANVLTF,TGCGCCAGCAGCTTGGATTCAGGTCGGGCCAACGTCCTGACTTTC
TRBV2,17,TRBD1,TRBJ1-2,NA,CASSESRIGQGGYGYTF,TGTGCCAGCAGTGAATCCAGAATAGGACAGGGCGGCTATGGCTACACCTTC
TRBV15,15,NA,TRBJ2-5,NA,CATSPEGLAQETQYF,TGTGCCACCAGCCCCGAGGGGCTGGCACAAGAGACCCAGTACTTC
TRBV6-5,13,NA,TRBJ1-1,few,CASSYPGLGEAFF,TGTGCCAGCAGTTACCCAGGGTTGGGGGAAGCTTTCTTT
TRBV7-2,15,TRBD1,TRBJ1-1,NA,CASSPRQGMNTEAFF,TGTGCCAGCAGCCCTCGACAGGGGATGAACACTGAAGCTTTCTTT
TRBV6-6,11,NA,TRBJ2-5,NA,CASAKPETQYF,TGTGCCAGCGCTAAGCCGGAGACCCAGTACTTC
TRBV5-4,16,TRBD2,TRBJ2-1,NA,CASSLPGLESLNEQFF,TGTGCCAGCAGCTTGCCCGGACTAGAATCCCTCAATGAGCAGTTCTTC
TRBV6-1,15,TRBD1,TRBJ1-2,NA,CASSAARTGFRGYTF,TGTGCCAGCAGTGCGGCAAGGACAGGGTTCCGTGGCTACACCTTC
TRBV11-2,12,NA,TRBJ2-7,NA,CASSLVLYEQYF,TGTGCCAGCAGCTTAGTCCTCTACGAGCAGTACTTC
TRBV10-1,16,NA,TRBJ2-1,once,CASSGTTREGYNEQFF,TGCGCCAGCAGTGGGACTACCCGAGAGGGCTACAATGAGCAGTTCTTC
TRBV6-5,15,NA,TRBJ2-3,once,CASSYSTFSADTQYF,TGTGCCAGCAGTTACTCGACTTTTTCGGCAGATACGCAGTATTTT
TRBV11-2,13,NA,TRBJ2-5,NA,CASSRGPQETQYF,TGTGCCAGCAGCCGTGGGCCCCAAGAGACCCAGTACTTC